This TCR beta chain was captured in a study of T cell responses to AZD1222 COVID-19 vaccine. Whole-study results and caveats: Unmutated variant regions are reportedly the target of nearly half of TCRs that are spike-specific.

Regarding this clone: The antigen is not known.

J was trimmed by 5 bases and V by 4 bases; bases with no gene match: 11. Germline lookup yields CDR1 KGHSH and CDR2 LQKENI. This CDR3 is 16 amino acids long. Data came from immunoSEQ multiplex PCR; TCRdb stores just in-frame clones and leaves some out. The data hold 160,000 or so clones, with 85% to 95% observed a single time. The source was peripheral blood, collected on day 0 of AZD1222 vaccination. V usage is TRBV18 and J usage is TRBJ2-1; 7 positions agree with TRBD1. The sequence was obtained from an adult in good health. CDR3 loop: CASSLHRDSFDNEQFF. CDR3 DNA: TGTGCCAGCTCACTGCACCGGGACAGCTTTGACAATGAGCAGTTCTTC.